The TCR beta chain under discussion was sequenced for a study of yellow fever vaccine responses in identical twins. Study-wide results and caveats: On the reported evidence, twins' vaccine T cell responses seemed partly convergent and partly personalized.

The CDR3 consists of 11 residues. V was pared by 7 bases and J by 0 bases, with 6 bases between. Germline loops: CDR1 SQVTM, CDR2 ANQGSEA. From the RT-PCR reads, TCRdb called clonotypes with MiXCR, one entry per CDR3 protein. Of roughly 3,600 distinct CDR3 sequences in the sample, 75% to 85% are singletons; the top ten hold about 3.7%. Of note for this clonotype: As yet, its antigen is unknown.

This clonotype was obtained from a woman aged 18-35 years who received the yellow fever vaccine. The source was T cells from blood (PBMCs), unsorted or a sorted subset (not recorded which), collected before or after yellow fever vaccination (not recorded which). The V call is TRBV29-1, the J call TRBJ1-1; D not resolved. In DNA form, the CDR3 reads TGCAGCGGGACTATGAACACTGAAGCTTTCTTT. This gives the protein CSGTMNTEAFF.